A single T cell receptor beta chain is shown here with its context. The source of the sample is a study of shared clonotypes between healthy human individuals. Several immunoSEQ plates received, in even portions, the genomic DNA of each subset. Profiling relied on immunoSEQ multiplex PCR, and the TCRdb table lists in-frame clones only, not all of them. The sample consists of roughly 2 million clones, over 85% of them appearing once. V lost 5 bases and J lost 2, with 10 bases in between. This CDR3 comprises 14 residues. Germline V gives CDR1 LGHNT, CDR2 FRNRAP. Material: naive CD4+ T cells sorted from blood. As for subset: CD45RA+ positively selected. This TCR was recovered from a man between 18 and 35 years old in good health. J is TRBJ1-5 and V is TRBV12-5; D may be TRBD1 (5 bases). CDR3 sequence reads: CASGGTSGNQPQHF. The DNA for the CDR3 is TGTGCTAGTGGTGGGACCTCGGGCAATCAGCCCCAGCATTTT.